These 26 T cell receptor beta chains came from one sample sequenced in a study of shared clonotypes between healthy human individuals. The protocol was immunoSEQ multiplex PCR, while the TCRdb copy is restricted to in-frame clones and leaves out a portion. The data hold 1,500,000 or so clones, with approximately 98.5% observed a single time. Sequences were obtained from naive CD4+ T cells sorted from blood. Documented subset: CD45RA+ positively selected. The receptors originated from a man younger than 40 in good health.

The genes are TRBV6-5 and TRBJ1-4, with TRBD1 matching over 7 bases. V lost 5 bases, J lost 8 bases, and 5 bases stayed unmatched. The CDR3 is 13 residues long. Germline-derived CDR1 and CDR2 are MNHEY and SVGAGI. CDR3 bases: TGTGCCAGCAGTGGACAGGCAGACGAAAAACTGTTTTTT. This gives the protein CASSGQADEKLFF.

The chain has TRBV27 and TRBJ2-7; 11 bases fit TRBD1. CDR3 size: 14 residues. Germline V lookup: CDR1 MNHEY, CDR2 SMNVEV (reference sequence). Trimming cost V 3 bases and J 7 bases; bases outside gene matches: 5. The CDR3 protein is CASSFWDRGGEQYF. CDR3 DNA: TGTGCCAGCAGTTTTTGGGACAGGGGGGGGGAGCAGTACTTC.

The V and J genes are TRBV5-1 and TRBJ2-7; 13 bases agree with TRBD2. The CDR3 sequence is 15 residues long. Trimming at V came to 5 bases and at J to 4 bases, leaving 6 bases not matched to a gene. Germline values: CDR1 SGHRS, CDR2 YFSETQ. CDR3 region: CASSPGLAGIYEQYF. CDR3 DNA: TGCGCCAGCAGTCCGGGACTAGCGGGAATATACGAGCAGTACTTC.

The J gene is TRBJ1-2, the V gene TRBV29-1; a possible D gene is TRBD1 (6 bases). Germline lookup yields CDR1 SQVTM and CDR2 ANQGSEA. The CDR3 runs to 15 residues. The germline V and J ends were trimmed by 6 bases and 4 bases, with 21 bases remaining between them. In DNA form, the CDR3 reads TGCAGCGTCCCTACCCCCCGGGGGCTCCGCTATGGCTACACCTTC. It encodes CSVPTPRGLRYGYTF.

The CDR3 DNA sequence: TGTGCCACCAGCAGGGGACTAGCGGGAGGGTCGGGTAAAAATGAGCAGTTCTTC. It translates to CATSRGLAGGSGKNEQFF. The chain couples TRBV15 to TRBJ2-1, with TRBD2 matching over 16 bases. The V and J ends lost 3 bases and 7 bases, in that order; junction bases with no gene match: 9. CDR3 size: 18 residues. CDR1 is LNHNV and CDR2 is YYDKDF in the germline V gene (reference sequence).

This chain uses TRBV28 with TRBJ1-2, with D uncertain. The germline V gene has CDR1 MDHEN and CDR2 SYDVKM. With 1 base removed from V and 8 bases from J, the gap between germline ends came to 5 bases. The CDR3 length is 11 residues. CDR3 nucleotides: TGTGCCAGCAGTTTATTGGGGGGCTACACCTTC. Translating it yields CASSLLGGYTF.

The count of this clone is one. V gene TRBV5-4 combines with J gene TRBJ2-1; D is perhaps TRBD1 (6 bases). Trimming removed 2 bases from V and 0 bases from J, with 9 bases in between. The CDR3 is made up of 15 amino acids. Germline CDR1 is SGHNT and CDR2 is YYREEE (reference sequence). This chain's CDR3 is CASSLKGDSYNEQFF. The DNA for the CDR3 is TGTGCCAGCAGCTTAAAGGGGGACTCCTACAATGAGCAGTTCTTC.

This chain connects TRBV11-3 to TRBJ2-2, with 10 positions matching TRBD2. This CDR3 region has 18 residues. Germline V lookup: CDR1 SGHNT, CDR2 YENEEA. V shed 0 bases, J shed 3 bases, and the junction held 7 bases outside the gene matches. The CDR3 loop is CASSLDGQREGHTGELFF. The DNA for the CDR3 is TGTGCCAGCAGCTTAGATGGCCAGCGGGAGGGCCACACCGGGGAGCTGTTTTTT.

For this clone: The identical CDR3 is also encoded by other nucleotide sequences in the sample. This chain uses TRBV18 with TRBJ2-5; a weak D match, TRBD1 (6 bases). CDR1 KGHSH and CDR2 LQKENI come from the germline V gene. V gave up 0 bases and J gave up 5 bases, with 10 bases separating them. The CDR3 contains 14 residues. The CDR3 DNA reads as TGTGCCAGCTCACCACCGACAGGAAGGGAGACCCAGTACTTC. Residues: CASSPPTGRETQYF.

The rearrangement joins TRBV5-1 to TRBJ2-7, with D possibly matching TRBD2 (5 bases). This CDR3 is 14 amino acids long. Trimming stripped 4 bases from V and 5 bases from J, with 16 bases between. Germline V lookup: CDR1 SGHRS, CDR2 YFSETQ. The DNA for the CDR3 is TGCGCCAGCAGCCAACTGACGGGAAGCGACGAGCAGTACTTC. Translated: CASSQLTGSDEQYF. Full variable domain (remainder filled in from reference TRBV5-1 and TRBJ2-7): KAGVTQTPRYLIKTRGQQVTLSCSPISGHRSVSWYQQTPGQGLQFLFEYFSETQRNKGNFPGRFSGRQFSNSRSEMNVSTLELGDSALYLCASSQLTGSDEQYFGPGTRLTVT.

The rearrangement joins TRBV7-2 to TRBJ1-2; 10 bases map to TRBD1. The CDR3 runs to 15 residues. CDR1 SGHTA and CDR2 FQGNSA come from the germline V gene. Germline trimming cut 4 bases from V and 7 bases from J; bases unmatched to any gene: 9. CDR3 DNA: TGTGCCAGCAGCTCGGACGACAGGGGGCGAGGTGGCTACACCTTC. Its protein is CASSSDDRGRGGYTF. Looking up the rest from reference TRBV7-2 and TRBJ1-2 gives the full variable domain: GAGVSQSPSNKVTEKGKDVELRCDPISGHTALYWYRQSLGQGLEFLIYFQGNSAPDKSGLPSDRFSAERTGGSVSTLTIQRTQQEDSAVYLCASSSDDRGRGGYTFGSGTRLTVV.

This chain links TRBV7-2 with TRBJ1-1; possibly TRBD1 for D (6 bases). This CDR3 has 15 residues. The V end was cut by 2 bases, the J end by 3 bases, with 13 bases between. CDR1 and CDR2 (germline): SGHTA, FQGNSA. The CDR3 nucleotides read TGTGCCAGCAGCTTACAATTAGGGGGGGACACTGAAGCTTTCTTT. This translates into CASSLQLGGDTEAFF.

The genes are TRBV4-2 and TRBJ1-3; D is unresolved. The CDR3 covers 16 residues. Germline V gene data show CDR1 as LGHNA and CDR2 as YNFKEQ. The germline V and J ends were trimmed by 0 bases and 0 bases, with 9 bases remaining between them. DNA for the CDR3: TGTGCCAGCAGCCAAGATCTCGGGAGCTCTGGAAACACCATATATTTT. The encoded protein is CASSQDLGSSGNTIYF.

CDR3 amino acids: CASSFNQGSAGANVLTF. CDR3 in DNA: TGTGCCAGCAGTTTTAACCAGGGATCAGCTGGGGCCAACGTCCTGACTTTC. J is TRBJ2-6 and V is TRBV27; D may be TRBD1 (5 bases). The germline V gene has CDR1 MNHEY and CDR2 SMNVEV (reference sequence). V shed 3 bases and J shed 2 bases, with 14 bases lying between them. This CDR3 spans 17 amino acids.

CDR3 in amino acids: CASSLDGQGAYEQYF. DNA of the CDR3: TGTGCCAGCAGCTTGGATGGACAGGGAGCCTACGAGCAGTACTTC. The gene calls are TRBV5-4 and TRBJ2-7, with 8 bases matching TRBD1. The CDR3 sequence is 15 residues long. V shed 0 bases and J 2 bases; nucleotides not matched to a gene: 4. Looked up from germline, CDR1 is SGHNT and CDR2 is YYREEE (reference sequence).

A word on this clone: Other nucleotide sequences from this sample produce the same CDR3. CDR3 nucleotides: TGTGCCATCAGTGAAGGAGGTCGGGAGACCCAGTACTTC. Protein: CAISEGGRETQYF. The chain is built from TRBV10-3 and TRBJ2-5; perhaps TRBD2 as D (5 bases). This CDR3 comprises 13 residues. Trimming shortened V by 3 bases and J by 5 bases, and 10 bases separated the two germline ends. CDR1 ENHRY and CDR2 SYGVKD come from the germline V gene.

This chain links TRBV6-1 with TRBJ1-1, with D unresolved. V lost 7 bases to trimming and J lost 4 bases, with 7 bases between them. Germline CDR1 is MNHNS and CDR2 is SASEGT. The CDR3 is made up of 11 amino acids. The chain's CDR3 is CASMDLTEAFF. In DNA form, the CDR3 reads TGTGCCAGCATGGACCTCACTGAAGCTTTCTTT.

This chain connects TRBV7-2 to TRBJ1-2; D is unresolved. The germline V gene has CDR1 SGHTA and CDR2 FQGNSA. V shed 2 bases and J shed 3 bases, with 10 bases lying between them. The CDR3 extends over 14 amino acids. The chain's CDR3 is CASSLNFGDYGYTF. In nucleotides, the CDR3 is TGTGCCAGCAGCTTAAATTTCGGGGACTATGGCTACACCTTC.

The V gene is TRBV5-1, the J gene TRBJ2-5; no definite D call. CDR3 length: 14 residues. Germline V gene sequence: CDR1 SGHRS, CDR2 YFSETQ. Trimming took off 0 bases at V and 4 bases at J, with 10 bases between the two ends. The CDR3 sequence: CASSLALAAETQYF. CDR3 bases: TGCGCCAGCAGCTTGGCCTTAGCTGCAGAGACCCAGTACTTC.

The chain combines TRBV4-3 with TRBJ2-3; D not resolved. CDR3 size: 15 residues. V lost 4 bases and J 4 bases, leaving 15 bases between the germline ends. Germline V gene lookup returns CDR1 LGHNA and CDR2 YSLEER. The CDR3, as DNA: TGCGCCAGCAGCCCTCGACTCTCGTTCGCAGATACGCAGTATTTT. The encoded protein is CASSPRLSFADTQYF.

V gene TRBV27 combines with J gene TRBJ1-1; no clear D gene. CDR1 and CDR2 (germline): MNHEY, SMNVEV (reference sequence). The CDR3 is made up of 12 amino acids. Trimming took 8 bases from V and 0 from J, leaving 7 bases between them. The CDR3 loop is CASGWVNTEAFF. The CDR3 bases are TGTGCCAGCGGCTGGGTGAACACTGAAGCTTTCTTT.

V gene TRBV28 combines with J gene TRBJ2-7; a possible D gene is TRBD2 (6 bases). This CDR3 region has 15 residues. CDR1 is MDHEN and CDR2 is SYDVKM in the germline V gene. V dropped 3 bases and J dropped 1 base, with 13 bases sitting between them. The CDR3 region is CASSFWGLESYEQYF. DNA for the CDR3: TGTGCCAGCAGTTTTTGGGGACTGGAATCCTACGAGCAGTACTTC.

The V gene is TRBV6-6, the J gene TRBJ2-7, with TRBD2 matching 8 bases. The germline CDR1 and CDR2 sequences are MNHNY and SVGAGI (reference sequence). The J segment lost 1 base and the V segment lost 6 bases, leaving 8 bases of the junction unmatched. The CDR3 loop spans 15 amino acids. The CDR3 DNA reads TGTGCCAGCAGGACCGGACTAGCCGCTTCCTACGAGCAGTACTTC. It yields the protein CASRTGLAASYEQYF.

The rearrangement links TRBV18 to TRBJ2-1; tentatively, D is TRBD1 or TRBD2 (5 bases each). The ends were cut back, 9 bases at V and 8 bases at J, with 14 bases in the middle. In germline, CDR1 is KGHSH, CDR2 LQKENI. This CDR3 spans 12 amino acids. The CDR3 reads CASYRDPHEQFF. The CDR3 DNA is TGTGCCAGTTACCGGGACCCCCATGAGCAGTTCTTC. Looking up the rest from reference TRBV18 and TRBJ2-1 gives the full variable domain: NAGVMQNPRHLVRRRGQEARLRCSPMKGHSHVYWYRQLPEEGLKFMVYLQKENIIDESGMPKERFSAEFPKEGPSILRIQQVVRGDSAAYFCASYRDPHEQFFGPGTRLTVL.

The CDR3 spells CASSFCRANQPQHF. CDR3 in DNA: TGTGCCAGCAGCTTCTGCAGGGCCAATCAGCCCCAGCATTTT. V and J are TRBV9 and TRBJ1-5; the D gene is possibly TRBD1 (5 bases). Trimming took off 4 bases at V and 3 bases at J, with 11 bases between the two ends. Germline CDR1 and CDR2: SGDLS and YYNGEE. CDR3 size: 14 residues.

The chain employs TRBV18 and TRBJ2-5; 9 bases map to TRBD2. This CDR3 has 17 residues. V trimming: 0 bases; J trimming: 5 bases; junction bases outside the gene matches: 10. Germline assignment: CDR1 KGHSH and CDR2 LQKENI. The CDR3: CASSPPSLAGSEETQYF. The CDR3 bases are TGTGCCAGCTCACCACCGTCCCTAGCGGGAAGTGAGGAGACCCAGTACTTC.